This T cell receptor beta chain originates from a study of blood T cell repertoires in COVID-19. Study overall: Researchers got acute and convalescent COVID-19 samples from the United States, Italy and Spain. In each case, the material was cDNA or gDNA derived from T cells, B-cell-depleted T cells, or PBMCs.

CDR1 and CDR2 from the germline V gene are MGHRA and YSYEKL. With 1 base removed from V and 0 bases from J, the gap between germline ends came to 10 bases. CDR3 length: 15 residues. The data were produced by immunoSEQ multiplex PCR, yet TCRdb's version contains in-frame clones alone and is incomplete. The data show about 95,000 clones, with 89% seen just once and about 4.9% held by the top ten. Patients of the Seattle cohort, enrolled during active infection, were followed longitudinally. Sequencing used peripheral blood. The rearrangement joins TRBV4-1 to TRBJ2-7, with D perhaps matching TRBD2 (6 bases). The sequence was collected from a man aged 55 to 69 with COVID-19, enrolled during active disease. CDR3 in DNA: TGCGCCAGCAGCCAAGGTGCGGGACGCTCCTACGAGCAGTACTTC. It encodes CASSQGAGRSYEQYF.